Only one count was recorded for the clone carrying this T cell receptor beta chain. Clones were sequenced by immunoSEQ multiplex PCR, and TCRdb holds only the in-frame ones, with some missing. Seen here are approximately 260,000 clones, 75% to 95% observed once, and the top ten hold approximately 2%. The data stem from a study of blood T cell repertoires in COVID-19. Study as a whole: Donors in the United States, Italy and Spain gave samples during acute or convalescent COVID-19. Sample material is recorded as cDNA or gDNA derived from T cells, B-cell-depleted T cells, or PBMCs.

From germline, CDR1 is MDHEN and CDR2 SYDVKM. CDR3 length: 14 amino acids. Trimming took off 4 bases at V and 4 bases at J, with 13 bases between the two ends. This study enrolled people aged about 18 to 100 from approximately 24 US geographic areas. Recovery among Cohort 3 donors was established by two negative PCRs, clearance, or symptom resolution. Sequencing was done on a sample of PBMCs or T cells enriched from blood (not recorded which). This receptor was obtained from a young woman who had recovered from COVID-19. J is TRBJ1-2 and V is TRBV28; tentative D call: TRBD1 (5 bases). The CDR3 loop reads CASSYSSRAYGYTF. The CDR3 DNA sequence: TGTGCCAGCAGTTACTCCAGCAGGGCCTATGGCTACACCTTC.